One sample yielded the 26 T cell receptor beta chains listed below, sequenced in a study of identical twins' blood T cells. TCRdb ran MiXCR on the 5' RACE reads and lists one entry per CDR3 protein. Of 300,000 to 400,000 distinct CDR3 sequences in the sample, under 30% were seen once. The sample was PBMCs. The receptors stem from a woman aged 18-50 years in good health.

This chain connects TRBV5-1 to TRBJ1-1; the D is unclear. Germline V gives CDR1 SGHRS, CDR2 YFSETQ. The CDR3 length is 14 residues. Trimming took off 2 bases at V and 3 bases at J, with 11 bases between the two ends. The CDR3: CASSLDGSYTEAFF. The CDR3 DNA sequence: TGCGCCAGCAGCTTAGACGGGTCGTACACTGAAGCTTTCTTT.

Many counts were recorded for this clonotype. This rearrangement joins TRBV12-3 or TRBV12-4 to TRBJ1-5; maybe TRBD1 (5 bases). Trimming pared 2 bases from V and 2 bases from J, leaving 7 bases between. The CDR3 sequence is 14 residues long. In DNA form, the CDR3 reads TGTGCCAGCAGTTTACAGGGAGGCAATCAGCCCCAGCATTTT. This codes for CASSLQGGNQPQHF.

This clonotype was seen a few times. V usage is TRBV20-1 and J usage is TRBJ2-1; D is perhaps TRBD1 (6 bases). The CDR3 length is 12 residues. Per the germline V gene, CDR1 is DFQATT and CDR2 is SNEGSKA (reference sequence). V shed 8 bases and J shed 8 bases, with 16 bases lying between them. CDR3 amino acids: CSTSQGRYEQFF. CDR3 coding DNA: TGCAGTACCTCACAGGGCAGGTATGAGCAGTTCTTC.

The chain is built from TRBV5-1 and TRBJ1-2; 8 bases match TRBD1. Germline trimming cut 1 base from V and 6 bases from J; bases unmatched to any gene: 5. Germline V gene lookup returns CDR1 SGHRS and CDR2 YFSETQ. CDR3 length: 14 amino acids. The CDR3 DNA sequence: TGCGCCAGCAGCTTGACACAGGGGGATAATGGCTACACCTTC. Translating it yields CASSLTQGDNGYTF.

V and J are TRBV20-1 and TRBJ1-2, with D unclear. The germline CDR1 and CDR2 sequences are DFQATT and SNEGSKA (reference sequence). CDR3 length: 13 amino acids. V lost 0 bases and J 4 bases, leaving 9 bases between the germline ends. The CDR3 protein is CSARDRATYGYTF. The DNA of the CDR3 is TGCAGTGCTAGAGATCGTGCCACCTATGGCTACACCTTC.

This clonotype was seen a few times. The chain has TRBV5-4 and TRBJ1-1; no definite D call. The V end lost 6 bases, the J end lost 4 bases, and 13 bases lay between the germline ends. The CDR3 has 13 residues. CDR1 and CDR2 (germline): SGHNT, YYREEE (reference sequence). CDR3 loop: CASTPPASTEAFF. The CDR3 nucleotides read TGTGCCAGCACCCCTCCGGCGAGCACTGAAGCTTTCTTT.

This clonotype has just a few counts. The chain has TRBV11-3 and TRBJ2-7, with 8 nucleotides matching TRBD1. This CDR3 region has 15 residues. V lost 0 bases to trimming and J lost 4 bases; unmatched junction nucleotides: 5. Germline V CDR1 and CDR2: SGHNT, YENEEA. CDR3 nucleotide sequence: TGTGCCAGCAGCTTAGACCAGGGGGCTATGTACGAGCAGTACTTC. It codes for CASSLDQGAMYEQYF.

This clonotype was recorded many times. The rearrangement uses TRBV29-1 and TRBJ1-1; TRBD1 aligns across 8 bases. The germline V gene has CDR1 SQVTM and CDR2 ANQGSEA. This CDR3 spans 12 amino acids. J gave up 9 bases and V 7 bases, and 10 bases lay outside the gene matches. CDR3 DNA sequence: TGCAGCGCCCCACAGGGGGGGACTAAAGCTTTCTTT. Its translation: CSAPQGGTKAFF.

V usage is TRBV7-3 and J usage is TRBJ2-1, with D unclear. Germline CDR1 SGHTA, CDR2 FQGTGA. The length of the CDR3 is 13 residues. V shed 2 bases and J shed 9 bases, with 11 bases lying between them. The CDR3: CASSLSSTGEQFF. In DNA, the CDR3 is TGTGCCAGCAGCTTATCGAGCACCGGTGAGCAGTTCTTC.

This clonotype was picked up a small number of times. The chain joins TRBV7-9 to TRBJ2-2; D is ambiguous. The CDR3 has 14 amino acids. Germline-derived CDR1 and CDR2 are SEHNR and FQNEAQ (reference sequence). Trimming shortened V by 2 bases and J by 7 bases, and 11 bases separated the two germline ends. The CDR3 loop reads CASSLKGRGGELFF. CDR3 sequence (DNA): TGTGCCAGCAGCTTAAAGGGAAGAGGCGGGGAGCTGTTTTTT.

About this clonotype itself: The junction departs from germline at one end; a sequencing error may be responsible. The J gene is TRBJ2-7, the V gene TRBV5-1; D is undetermined. Germline loops: CDR1 SGHRS, CDR2 YFSETQ. This CDR3 comprises 11 residues. In DNA form, the CDR3 reads TGCGCCAGCGGCTTCAAATACGAGCAGTACTTC. Its translation is CASGFKYEQYF. Using reference TRBV5-1 and TRBJ2-7 for the parts outside the CDR3, the full variable domain is KAGVTQTPRYLIKTRGQQVTLSCSPISGHRSVSWYQQTPGQGLQFLFEYFSETQRNKGNFPGRFSGRQFSNSRSEMNVSTLELGDSALYLCASGFKYEQYFGPGTRLTVT.

V is TRBV10-3 and J is TRBJ2-1, with 9 nucleotides matching TRBD2. The CDR3 sequence is 14 residues long. Trimming removed 8 bases from V and 8 bases from J; junction bases left unmatched: 10. CDR1 is ENHRY and CDR2 is SYGVKD in the germline V gene. The CDR3 reads CAIWDGTSIYEQFF. The CDR3 region has the DNA TGTGCCATCTGGGACGGGACTAGCATCTATGAGCAGTTCTTC.

This rearrangement joins TRBV4-3 to TRBJ1-1; a weak D match, TRBD1 (5 bases). Germline V gene lookup returns CDR1 LGHNA and CDR2 YSLEER. The CDR3 covers 18 residues. Deletions cut 4 bases from V and 0 bases from J, with 21 bases between. The CDR3 DNA reads TGCGCCAGCAGCCCAAGGAGAGTATCGGGGCACATGAACACTGAAGCTTTCTTT. Translation gives CASSPRRVSGHMNTEAFF.

The rearrangement links TRBV3-1 to TRBJ2-1; weak D call: TRBD1 (6 bases). V lost 0 bases, J lost 5 bases, and 29 bases lay in between. Looked up from germline, CDR1 is LGHDT and CDR2 is YNNKEL (reference sequence). The length of the CDR3 is 21 residues. The CDR3 coding sequence is TGTGCCAGCAGCCAAGATGTAACAGGGCTAGGCTCCAGAGGAATCCACAATGAGCAGTTCTTC. Protein: CASSQDVTGLGSRGIHNEQFF.

As for this clonotype: One end of the junction is discordant with germline, which a read error may explain. The chain combines TRBV7-7 with TRBJ2-6; D remains ambiguous. The CDR3 length is 14 residues. Germline CDR1 and CDR2: SSHAT and FNYEAQ (reference sequence). The CDR3 bases are TGTGCTAGCAGCCCCTCATCTGGGGCCAACGTCCTGACTTTC. Translation: CASSPSSGANVLTF.

This clonotype came up a few times. This chain links TRBV5-1 with TRBJ2-1; D is perhaps TRBD1 (6 bases). CDR3 length: 16 amino acids. Germline V gene lookup returns CDR1 SGHRS and CDR2 YFSETQ. The ends were cut back, 4 bases at V and 5 bases at J, with 19 bases in the middle. The CDR3 protein is CASSLFRGLQNNEQFF. The CDR3 region has the DNA TGCGCCAGCAGCCTTTTCAGGGGTCTCCAAAACAATGAGCAGTTCTTC.

The genes are TRBV19 and TRBJ2-5, with 9 bases fitting TRBD2. Germline CDR1 reads LNHDA; CDR2 reads SQIVND (reference sequence). The length of the CDR3 is 14 residues. With V trimmed by 2 bases and J by 4 bases, 2 bases remained unmatched. Here the CDR3 reads CASSILAGLETQYF. The CDR3, as DNA: TGTGCCAGTAGTATACTAGCGGGATTAGAGACCCAGTACTTC.

This rearrangement joins TRBV7-9 to TRBJ1-1; D gene uncertain. There are 13 residues in the CDR3. V was clipped by 2 bases and J by 6 bases, with 10 bases between them. Germline V gene data show CDR1 as SEHNR and CDR2 as FQNEAQ (reference sequence). CDR3 sequence: CASSLSGFAEAFF. For the CDR3, the DNA is TGTGCCAGCAGCTTATCCGGGTTCGCTGAAGCTTTCTTT.

On this clonotype itself: A junction end diverges from the germline sequence, so it may reflect a read error. V gene TRBV6-2 or TRBV6-3 combines with J gene TRBJ2-2; D is unresolved. The CDR3 has 12 amino acids. The germline V gene encodes CDR1 MNHEY and CDR2 SVGEGT. CDR3 in DNA: TGTGCCTGCAGTTACCGGAGCGGGGAGCTGTTTTTT. Its protein is CACSYRSGELFF.

The rearrangement uses TRBV10-3 and TRBJ2-7; D not certain. Trimming left V 2 bases short and J 6 bases short, with 14 bases between. CDR3 length equals 14 residues. The germline gives CDR1 ENHRY, CDR2 SYGVKD. DNA for the CDR3: TGTGCCATCAGTGAGCTCCCCTCCCCTGTCGAGCAGTACTTC. Encoded protein: CAISELPSPVEQYF.

The CDR3 loop is CASSIPGVGELFF. The CDR3 DNA follows: TGTGCCAGCAGTATTCCCGGGGTCGGGGAGCTGTTTTTT. The chain carries TRBV12-3 or TRBV12-4 and TRBJ2-2; the D gene is possibly TRBD2 (5 bases). This CDR3 is 13 amino acids long. With 5 bases removed from V and 7 bases from J, the gap between germline ends came to 11 bases.

The gene calls are TRBV20-1 and TRBJ2-3, with 13 positions matching TRBD2. Germline-derived CDR1 and CDR2 are DFQATT and SNEGSKA (reference sequence). The J segment lost 2 bases and the V segment lost 6 bases, leaving 5 bases of the junction unmatched. CDR3 size: 15 residues. CDR3 in amino acids: CSARGTSGNTDTQYF. CDR3 in DNA: TGCAGTGCGAGGGGGACTAGCGGGAACACAGATACGCAGTATTTT.

This clonotype was observed once. Because it lacks the conserved phenylalanine or tryptophan at the end, this CDR3 is likely a read error. The chain is built from TRBV3-1 and TRBJ2-5, with D possibly TRBD2 on 5 matching bases. The CDR3 covers 16 residues. V was pared by 0 bases and J by 5 bases, with 16 bases between. Germline V gene data show CDR1 as LGHDT and CDR2 as YNNKEL (reference sequence). The CDR3 loop reads CASSQEPSEGWETQYL. The CDR3 bases are TGTGCCAGCAGCCAAGAACCCAGCGAGGGCTGGGAGACCCAGTACTTA.

This clonotype was seen repeatedly, ten times or more. V gene TRBV12-5 combines with J gene TRBJ2-5, with D possibly being TRBD1 (6 bases). Between the trimmed V and J ends, which lost 2 bases and 4 bases, there was a span of 11 bases. The CDR3 length is 14 residues. Per the germline V gene, CDR1 is LGHNT and CDR2 is FRNRAP. The CDR3 region is CASGLPQGRETQYF. CDR3 nucleotide sequence: TGTGCTAGTGGTTTGCCACAGGGAAGAGAGACCCAGTACTTC.

This sequence joins TRBV27 and TRBJ1-5; a possible D gene is TRBD1 (5 bases). The germline gives CDR1 MNHEY, CDR2 SMNVEV (reference sequence). V lost 6 bases to trimming and J lost 4 bases, with 16 bases between them. The CDR3 loop spans 15 amino acids. CDR3: CASSPRGGRNQPQHF. The CDR3 bases are TGTGCCAGCAGCCCTCGGGGGGGAAGGAATCAGCCCCAGCATTTT.

The chain recombines TRBV19 with TRBJ1-6; unclear D gene. Germline V gene sequence: CDR1 LNHDA, CDR2 SQIVND (reference sequence). The CDR3 is 14 amino acids. V was trimmed by 6 bases and J by 10 bases, leaving 16 bases between them. CDR3 nucleotides: TGTGCCAGTAGCTGGACGGCGGTATTCTCACCCCTCCACTTT. Amino acid sequence: CASSWTAVFSPLHF.